This T cell receptor (beta chain) was sequenced during a study of identical twins. V lost 7 bases to trimming and J lost 1 base, with 10 bases between them. Per germline, CDR1 DFQATT and CDR2 SNEGSKA (reference sequence). This CDR3 has 12 residues. A few counts support this clonotype. Each CDR3 protein is one row after TCRdb ran MiXCR on the 5' RACE reads. Seen here are about 470,000 distinct CDR3 sequences, 20% to 25% observed once, and the top ten hold approximately 2.9%. These data also featured in a second study, about T cells expressing NK-cell markers.

The sequence was obtained from a woman aged 18-35 years in good health. Sequencing input: CD4+ T cells sorted from blood. This chain uses TRBV20-1 with TRBJ2-5; no definite D call. The CDR3: CSGWQFQETQYF. The DNA of the CDR3 is TGCAGTGGCTGGCAGTTCCAAGAGACCCAGTACTTC.